Reported below is one T cell receptor (beta chain). Its antigen is not identified. Unique molecular identifiers were incorporated when the TCRbeta library was constructed. TCRdb called the PCR reads again in MiXCR, with one record for every CDR3 protein. The data hold fewer than 250,000 distinct CDR3 sequences, with approximately 17% observed a single time. Germline lookup yields CDR1 SGHRS and CDR2 YFSETQ. The CDR3 contains 14 residues. V lost 0 bases and J lost 4, with 7 bases in between. The sample is drawn from a study of T-cell reconstitution after alpha-beta-depleted transplantation in children. Study-wide findings and caveats: T-cell numbers and diversity, one year after transplant, stemmed largely from T cells that were newly produced. The origin of alpha-beta T cells about two months after transplant was reportedly several hundred expanded graft clones. Surviving thymic progenitors and recipient T cells were the source of high TCRbeta diversity at day 60 in some patients.

The chain is built from TRBV5-1 and TRBJ2-2; D not certain. The sequences come from PBMCs, mostly from graft donor cells, collected 360 days after TCRalphabeta/CD19-depleted stem cell transplant. The source is a male patient aged 2 to 9 who had a stem cell transplant for acute lymphoblastic leukemia, so the T cells may come from the graft donor. The CDR3 nucleotides are TGCGCCAGCAGCTTGGTGGAGTTCACCGGGGAGCTGTTTTTT. The encoded protein is CASSLVEFTGELFF.